This passage covers 8 T cell receptor beta chains from one sample sequenced in a study of blood T cell repertoires in COVID-19. The assay was immunoSEQ multiplex PCR, and TCRdb's table has in-frame clones only and misses some. Among about 250,000 clones, 80% to 90% were seen once, and the ten largest hold 1.2% to 1.5%. The specimen was peripheral blood. The receptors were sampled from a man older than 75 with acute or convalescent COVID-19.

The chain couples TRBV7-9 to TRBJ1-1; a weak D match, TRBD1 (6 bases). The length of the CDR3 is 15 residues. Trimming removed 6 bases from V and 11 bases from J, with 25 bases in between. Germline V gene sequence: CDR1 SEHNR, CDR2 FQNEAQ (reference sequence). The DNA for the CDR3 is TGTGCCAGCAGTTCAGTGGGGACATCTACGAAGTCGGCTTTCTTT. Translation: CASSSVGTSTKSAFF.

The CDR3 spells CASSVRWSAVEQFF. CDR3 bases: TGTGCCAGCAGCGTACGCTGGAGCGCGGTAGAGCAGTTCTTC. The chain links TRBV9 to TRBJ2-1; D unclear. The CDR3 spans 14 residues. Germline CDR1 is SGDLS and CDR2 is YYNGEE. V shed 1 base and J shed 10 bases, with 15 bases lying between them.

V usage is TRBV2 and J usage is TRBJ1-1; 8 nucleotides line up with TRBD1. Germline trimming cut 7 bases from V and 9 bases from J; bases unmatched to any gene: 10. Per the germline V gene, CDR1 is SNHLY and CDR2 is FYNNEI. The CDR3 is 13 amino acids. CDR3 in amino acids: CASIRGQDTKAFF. CDR3 coding DNA: TGTGCCAGCATTCGGGGACAGGACACAAAAGCTTTCTTT.

The rearrangement joins TRBV7-9 to TRBJ1-1; D might be TRBD1 (5 bases). Germline V lookup: CDR1 SEHNR, CDR2 FQNEAQ (reference sequence). V was trimmed by 6 bases and J by 6 bases, leaving 20 bases between them. This CDR3 is 15 amino acids long. The chain's CDR3 is CASRPPKGLQAEAFF. Written as DNA, the CDR3 is TGTGCCAGCAGGCCCCCAAAGGGGCTTCAAGCTGAAGCTTTCTTT.

The chain is built from TRBV6-2 or TRBV6-3 and TRBJ2-1, with 8 bases identical to TRBD2. Losses at the gene ends were 2 bases for V and 4 bases for J; bases not matched to a gene: 10. The length of the CDR3 is 17 residues. CDR1 and CDR2 from the germline V gene are MNHEY and SVGEGT. Here the CDR3 DNA reads TGTGCCAGCAGTTACCTTACGGGTAGCGGGGCTTACAATGAGCAGTTCTTC. Translating gives CASSYLTGSGAYNEQFF.

In its sample, this clone was seen once. This chain links TRBV5-1 with TRBJ1-4; 9 nucleotides agree with TRBD1. The germline V gene encodes CDR1 SGHRS and CDR2 YFSETQ. CDR3 size: 15 residues. The V segment lost 4 bases and the J segment 3 bases; nucleotides outside the gene matches: 4. CDR3 residues: CASSTRTGANEKLFF. CDR3 in DNA: TGCGCCAGCAGCACAAGGACAGGGGCTAATGAAAAACTGTTTTTT.

The CDR3 bases are TGTGCCACCAGTGACCCCGGACAGGGAGGGAATGAGCAGTTCTTC. Residues: CATSDPGQGGNEQFF. The chain uses TRBV24-1 and TRBJ2-1; D is possibly TRBD1 (8 bases). The CDR3 spans 15 residues. Germline assignment: CDR1 KGHDR and CDR2 SFDVKD. V was cut by 4 bases and J by 7 bases, with 16 bases left in between.

The V gene is TRBV18, the J gene TRBJ1-1, with 12 bases that match TRBD1. CDR1 is KGHSH, CDR2 LQKENI, per germline. The CDR3 is made up of 15 amino acids. J was trimmed by 5 bases and V by 1 base; bases with no gene match: 2. In DNA, the CDR3 is TGTGCCAGCTCACCACAGGGACAGGGGGCAACTGAAGCTTTCTTT. It yields the protein CASSPQGQGATEAFF.